The 32 T cell receptor beta chains given below trace back to one sample, sequenced in a study of identical twins. TCRdb processed the 5' RACE reads anew with MiXCR; each CDR3 protein has one entry. Of approximately 210,000 distinct CDR3 sequences in the sample, 5.5% to 7.5% were seen once. These data were likewise used in another study, on T cells expressing NK-cell markers.

The sequencing sample was made of CD8+ T cells sorted from blood. These receptors came from a woman aged 18-35 years in good health.

The chain recombines TRBV6-2 or TRBV6-3 with TRBJ2-1, with D possibly called TRBD1 or TRBD2 (5 bases each). There are 15 residues in the CDR3. Germline V CDR1 and CDR2: MNHEY, SVGEGT. Trimming stripped 7 bases from V and 8 bases from J, with 21 bases between. CDR3 nucleotide sequence: TGTGCCAGCACACCCACTAGACAGTTTTTCGATGAGCAGTTCTTC. Amino acids: CASTPTRQFFDEQFF.

There are a few counts of this clonotype. The chain is built from TRBV27 and TRBJ2-4; TRBD1 aligns across 11 bases. V dropped 2 bases and J dropped 6; count of bases not matched to a gene: 9. This CDR3 spans 17 amino acids. CDR1 MNHEY and CDR2 SMNVEV come from the germline V gene (reference sequence). The CDR3 DNA reads as TGTGCCAGCAGTTTAAGGCCCGGGACAGGGGGGATAAACATTCAGTACTTC. Protein: CASSLRPGTGGINIQYF.

This clonotype was recorded at least ten times. V is TRBV27 and J is TRBJ2-1; 8 nucleotides align to TRBD1. With 5 bases clipped from V and 5 bases from J, the junction kept 8 bases outside the gene matches. This CDR3 is built from 15 residues. CDR1 MNHEY and CDR2 SMNVEV come from the germline V gene (reference sequence). The CDR3 loop is CASSPGTGGNNEQFF. The CDR3 region has the DNA TGTGCCAGCAGTCCCGGGACAGGCGGCAACAATGAGCAGTTCTTC.

The table lists this clonotype with a few counts. The chain is built from TRBV9 and TRBJ2-3, with 10 bases that match TRBD2. CDR1 is SGDLS, CDR2 YYNGEE, per germline. The CDR3 is 23 amino acids. V was clipped by 1 base and J by 1 base; unmatched bases: 24. CDR3 residues: CASSVLSVVRRASGRGGTDTQYF. The CDR3 DNA reads TGTGCCAGCAGCGTACTTTCGGTCGTCCGCCGCGCTAGCGGGAGAGGGGGCACAGATACGCAGTATTTT.

This clonotype was seen many times. This chain joins TRBV12-3 or TRBV12-4 and TRBJ2-6, with 11 bases that match TRBD2. The V segment lost 5 bases and the J segment 7 bases; nucleotides outside the gene matches: 13. The CDR3 is 18 amino acids. The CDR3 DNA is TGTGCCAGCAGTGAAGCCGGGCTAGCGGGAGGTGGTGCCAACGTCCTGACTTTC. This translates into CASSEAGLAGGGANVLTF.

This clonotype was observed a handful of times. This chain links TRBV9 with TRBJ1-2; no firm D call. The CDR3 spans 12 residues. V was pared by 3 bases and J by 8 bases, with 11 bases between. Germline V CDR1 and CDR2: SGDLS, YYNGEE. CDR3: CASSESGWGYTF. CDR3 nucleotide sequence: TGTGCCAGCAGCGAGTCAGGATGGGGCTACACCTTC.

This clonotype was found many times. The chain couples TRBV29-1 to TRBJ2-3; D remains unclear. CDR1 SQVTM and CDR2 ANQGSEA come from the germline V gene. V lost 4 bases, J lost 6 bases, and 17 bases lay in between. This CDR3 contains 14 residues. The CDR3 loop is CSVGTTSLGDTQYF. DNA for the CDR3: TGCAGCGTTGGGACCACCTCCCTGGGGGATACGCAGTATTTT.

The chain is built from TRBV2 and TRBJ2-6; possibly TRBD1 for D (6 bases). V was cut by 11 bases and J by 8 bases, with 19 bases left in between. CDR1 and CDR2 (germline): SNHLY, FYNNEI. The CDR3 has 14 residues. The CDR3 protein is CALTSSDRTNVLTF. For the CDR3, the DNA is TGTGCCCTAACCTCATCCGACAGGACCAACGTCCTGACTTTC.

In this sample, this clonotype turned up many times. The chain links TRBV20-1 to TRBJ1-3, with D uncertain. Deletions cut 6 bases from V and 4 bases from J, with 7 bases between. Germline V gene sequence: CDR1 DFQATT, CDR2 SNEGSKA (reference sequence). This CDR3 has 11 residues. The CDR3 DNA is TGCAGTGCAGGACCCGGAAACACCATATATTTT. Its translation: CSAGPGNTIYF.

This clonotype was counted ten times or more. CDR3 amino acids: CASTWERGVSGELFF. The CDR3 DNA reads as TGTGCCAGCACGTGGGAACGGGGGGTTTCCGGGGAGCTGTTTTTT. This sequence joins TRBV12-3 or TRBV12-4 and TRBJ2-2; 7 bases fit TRBD2. The V gene end was trimmed by 7 bases and the J gene end by 6 bases; junction bases not matched to a gene: 11. The CDR3 is 15 amino acids.

CDR3 DNA sequence: TGTGCCAGCAGCTTAGCGGGAGGGCCAGACCGCAATGAGCAGTTCTTC. Residues: CASSLAGGPDRNEQFF. V gene TRBV5-6 combines with J gene TRBJ2-1; the match to TRBD2 covers 10 bases. The CDR3 is 16 amino acids. Unmatched junction bases numbered 8, after V lost 2 bases and J lost 6 bases. Germline V gene lookup returns CDR1 SGHDT and CDR2 YYEEEE.

This clonotype was seen ten or more times. The V gene is TRBV7-8, the J gene TRBJ2-2, with D unclear. The CDR3 consists of 16 residues. Germline CDR1 SGHVS, CDR2 FQNEAQ. V lost 4 bases and J 5 bases, leaving 17 bases between the germline ends. The CDR3 sequence is CASSSLIPVWTGELFF. The CDR3 bases are TGTGCCAGCAGCTCCCTCATACCCGTATGGACCGGGGAGCTGTTTTTT.

This clonotype has only a few counts. The chain joins TRBV7-9 to TRBJ2-5, with D possibly TRBD2 on 5 matching bases. This CDR3 is 15 amino acids long. V was trimmed by 5 bases and J by 2 bases, leaving 15 bases between them. CDR1 SEHNR and CDR2 FQNEAQ come from the germline V gene (reference sequence). CDR3 sequence: CASSPEGYGQETQYF. The CDR3 nucleotides are TGTGCCAGCAGCCCCGAGGGCTACGGACAAGAGACCCAGTACTTC.

The sample holds a few counts of this clonotype. The chain recombines TRBV6-2 or TRBV6-3 with TRBJ1-2; D may be TRBD1 (6 bases). Germline V lookup: CDR1 MNHEY, CDR2 SVGEGT. V was shortened by 8 bases and J by 8 bases, with 21 bases between the two germline ends. The CDR3 spans 14 residues. CDR3 loop: CASQSTGLLEGYTF. CDR3 nucleotide sequence: TGTGCCAGCCAGTCGACAGGTTTACTAGAAGGCTACACCTTC.

Ten or more counts support this clonotype. This sequence joins TRBV12-3 or TRBV12-4 and TRBJ2-2; D remains unclear. Trimming took 6 bases from V and 5 from J, leaving 16 bases between them. This CDR3 contains 15 residues. CDR3 region: CASSSDVVYTGELFF. CDR3 bases: TGTGCCAGCAGCTCCGACGTCGTTTATACCGGGGAGCTGTTTTTT.

This clonotype was counted a few times. The chain carries TRBV7-9 and TRBJ1-4; maybe TRBD1 (6 bases). The V end was cut by 4 bases, the J end by 5 bases, with 20 bases between. Germline CDR1 is SEHNR and CDR2 is FQNEAQ (reference sequence). The CDR3 covers 17 residues. The CDR3 coding sequence is TGTGCCAGCAGCTCATCGTTAGGGGGGAGAGGGAATGAAAAACTGTTTTTT. Translated, it gives CASSSSLGGRGNEKLFF.

This clonotype was seen more than once but under ten times. The chain employs TRBV27 and TRBJ1-2, with 7 bases identical to TRBD1. Germline V CDR1 and CDR2: MNHEY, SMNVEV (reference sequence). The length of the CDR3 is 15 residues. V lost 3 bases to trimming and J lost 5 bases; unmatched junction nucleotides: 9. CDR3 in amino acids: CASSFGAETGYGYTF. As DNA, the CDR3 is TGTGCCAGCAGTTTTGGAGCCGAGACAGGGTATGGCTACACCTTC.

The table lists this clonotype with a few counts. This sequence joins TRBV29-1 and TRBJ2-7; a weak D match, TRBD2 (7 bases). The CDR3 consists of 14 residues. Germline CDR1 and CDR2: SQVTM and ANQGSEA. V lost 6 bases to trimming and J lost 3 bases, with 18 bases between them. CDR3 residues: CSVGGDTALYEQYF. The DNA of the CDR3 is TGCAGCGTAGGGGGGGACACAGCCCTCTACGAGCAGTACTTC.

The rearrangement links TRBV27 to TRBJ2-1; D is uncertain. The CDR3 is 12 amino acids. Germline V lookup: CDR1 MNHEY, CDR2 SMNVEV (reference sequence). V shed 5 bases and J shed 10 bases, with 12 bases lying between them. The CDR3 coding sequence is TGTGCCAGCAGTCCCCCGGCCCCCGAGCAGTTCTTC. Translating gives CASSPPAPEQFF.

The rearrangement joins TRBV7-9 to TRBJ1-1; D not resolved. This CDR3 contains 12 residues. Germline loops: CDR1 SEHNR, CDR2 FQNEAQ (reference sequence). The V end was cut by 2 bases, the J end by 6 bases, with 7 bases between. The CDR3 DNA reads as TGTGCCAGCAGCTTAAAGGATTCTGAAGCTTTCTTT. Protein product: CASSLKDSEAFF. The full variable domain, completed using reference TRBV7-9 and TRBJ1-1, is DTGVSQNPRHKITKRGQNVTFRCDPISEHNRLYWYRQTLGQGPEFLTYFQNEAQLEKSRLLSDRFSAERPKGSFSTLEIQRTEQGDSAMYLCASSLKDSEAFFGQGTRLTVV.

In this sample, this clonotype turned up once. An end of the junction does not agree with germline; a read error may underlie this. The rearrangement joins TRBV4-2 to TRBJ2-1; D unclear. Germline CDR1 reads LGHNA; CDR2 reads YNFKEQ. CDR3 length equals 17 residues. The CDR3 loop is CAISPEFGWVVHDEQFF. The CDR3 DNA reads TGTGCCATCAGCCCTGAGTTCGGCTGGGTGGTTCACGATGAGCAGTTCTTC.

This clonotype came up many times. The chain combines TRBV29-1 with TRBJ2-7; TRBD1 agrees at 10 bases. V lost 4 bases to trimming and J lost 4 bases; unmatched junction nucleotides: 4. This CDR3 has 13 residues. The V gene's germline CDR1 is SQVTM and CDR2 ANQGSEA. The CDR3 protein is CSVAGTGEYEQYF. In nucleotides, the CDR3 is TGCAGCGTTGCCGGGACAGGGGAATACGAGCAGTACTTC.

This clonotype was observed a handful of times. The rearrangement links TRBV3-1 to TRBJ1-1; 7 bases line up with TRBD1. After removal of 1 base from V and 0 bases from J, the junction contained 8 bases not matched to a gene. This CDR3 comprises 17 residues. The germline gives CDR1 LGHDT, CDR2 YNNKEL (reference sequence). In nucleotides, the CDR3 is TGTGCCAGCAGCCAAGGAAGGTCGACAGGGCTGAACACTGAAGCTTTCTTT. Translation gives CASSQGRSTGLNTEAFF.

In its sample, this clonotype was seen a few times. The chain couples TRBV29-1 to TRBJ2-1, with 8 bases matching TRBD2. The CDR3 runs to 13 residues. Germline CDR1 SQVTM, CDR2 ANQGSEA. CDR3 sequence reads: CSVKGSGMNEQFF. The CDR3, as DNA: TGCAGTGTGAAAGGTAGCGGGATGAATGAGCAGTTCTTC.

The rearrangement links TRBV7-8 to TRBJ2-7; 10 bases map to TRBD2. Germline loops: CDR1 SGHVS, CDR2 FQNEAQ. The CDR3 has 15 residues. The trim removed 3 bases at V and 3 bases at J, leaving 5 bases unmatched. The CDR3 DNA reads as TGTGCCAGCAGCTTGGCTAGCGGGGGTAGCTACGAGCAGTACTTC. Protein: CASSLASGGSYEQYF.

This clonotype was recorded a few times. Here the CDR3 DNA reads TGCGCCAGCAGCATCGGACGGGATGAGCAGTTCTTC. This sequence encodes CASSIGRDEQFF. V and J are TRBV5-1 and TRBJ2-1; D is ambiguous. The CDR3 spans 12 residues. The germline V gene encodes CDR1 SGHRS and CDR2 YFSETQ. The V end lost 4 bases, the J end lost 8 bases, and 10 bases lay between the germline ends.

The sample holds many counts of this clonotype. J is TRBJ1-5 and V is TRBV20-1, with a weak D call TRBD1 (5 bases). V lost 1 base and J 6 bases, leaving 16 bases between the germline ends. In germline, CDR1 is DFQATT, CDR2 SNEGSKA (reference sequence). This CDR3 comprises 15 residues. The CDR3 spells CSARVGGGESQPQHF. In nucleotides, the CDR3 is TGCAGTGCTAGAGTGGGGGGTGGGGAAAGTCAGCCCCAGCATTTT.

This chain connects TRBV7-9 to TRBJ1-2; 7 nucleotides align to TRBD1. The V gene's germline CDR1 is SEHNR and CDR2 FQNEAQ (reference sequence). J lost 0 bases, V lost 5 bases, and 12 bases had no gene match. The CDR3 runs 17 residues. The CDR3 spells CASSGDRASSPNYGYTF. The CDR3 nucleotides read TGTGCCAGCAGCGGAGACAGGGCCTCCTCTCCTAACTATGGCTACACCTTC.

This clonotype was detected many times. V and J are TRBV15 and TRBJ2-7; D perhaps matches TRBD1 (5 bases). The CDR3 is 14 amino acids. V was trimmed by 5 bases and J by 3 bases, leaving 14 bases between them. CDR1 and CDR2 (germline): LNHNV, YYDKDF (reference sequence). The CDR3 region has the DNA TGTGCCACCAGCTTGGGTACAGGTCTCTACGAGCAGTACTTC. Translating gives CATSLGTGLYEQYF.

There are a few counts of this clonotype. The chain is built from TRBV29-1 and TRBJ2-7, with D possibly matching TRBD1 (6 bases). V was shortened by 6 bases and J by 7 bases, with 16 bases between the two germline ends. The CDR3 has 12 amino acids. CDR1 is SQVTM, CDR2 ANQGSEA, per germline. This CDR3 is CSVYTGKGEQYF. The CDR3 region has the DNA TGCAGCGTCTACACAGGGAAAGGAGAGCAGTACTTC.

This clonotype has a handful of counts. The chain couples TRBV7-9 to TRBJ2-1, with 9 bases fitting TRBD1. This CDR3 is 16 amino acids long. Trimming cost V 5 bases and J 7 bases; bases outside gene matches: 12. Germline V lookup: CDR1 SEHNR, CDR2 FQNEAQ (reference sequence). In DNA, the CDR3 is TGTGCCAGCAGCGCCACCGGGACAGGGTATAGAAATGAGCAGTTCTTC. Amino acid sequence: CASSATGTGYRNEQFF.

The chain couples TRBV29-1 to TRBJ1-2, with D perhaps matching TRBD1 (5 bases). V was clipped by 4 bases and J by 3 bases, with 6 bases between them. CDR1 and CDR2 (germline): SQVTM, ANQGSEA. This CDR3 has 11 amino acids. CDR3 DNA: TGCAGCGTTGCCAGGGACTATGGCTACACCTTC. Its translation is CSVARDYGYTF.